One and the same sample provided the 32 T cell receptor beta chains below, sequenced in a study of control samples from healthy donors and cancer patients. Produced via immunoSEQ multiplex PCR; TCRdb's table is partial and in-frame only. This sample has some 66,000 clones; 85% occur once, and the top ten carry 5% to 6.5%. The specimen was blood. The receptors derive from a man aged 35 to 55 in good health.

The chain is built from TRBV6-5 and TRBJ1-5; TRBD1 is a possible D gene (5 bases). The CDR3 runs to 15 residues. Germline loops: CDR1 MNHEY, CDR2 SVGAGI. Trimming pared 5 bases from V and 0 bases from J, leaving 11 bases between. Here the CDR3 reads CASSTGTGSNQPQHF. Written as DNA, the CDR3 is TGTGCCAGCAGTACCGGGACGGGTAGCAATCAGCCCCAGCATTTT.

This clone was detected once. This chain uses TRBV15 with TRBJ1-2, with D hard to call. Germline values: CDR1 LNHNV, CDR2 YYDKDF (reference sequence). Trimming shortened V by 0 bases and J by 0 bases, and 17 bases separated the two germline ends. The CDR3 runs to 18 residues. CDR3 residues: CATSRDTEVASPNYGYTF. The DNA for the CDR3 is TGTGCCACCAGCAGAGATACAGAGGTTGCCTCCCCTAACTATGGCTACACCTTC.

J is TRBJ1-5 and V is TRBV9; D unresolved. Germline values: CDR1 SGDLS, CDR2 YYNGEE. This CDR3 has 12 amino acids. V lost 4 bases and J lost 5, with 7 bases in between. The CDR3 region is CASSPPHQPQHF. As DNA, the CDR3 is TGTGCCAGCAGCCCCCCCCATCAGCCCCAGCATTTT.

The chain joins TRBV6-5 to TRBJ1-6; D might be TRBD1 (5 bases). Between the trimmed V and J ends, which lost 4 bases and 7 bases, there was a span of 14 bases. The CDR3 spans 15 residues. Per the germline V gene, CDR1 is MNHEY and CDR2 is SVGAGI. CDR3 bases: TGTGCCAGCAGTTCCTATCGGGGGAGGAATTCACCCCTCCACTTT. It codes for CASSSYRGRNSPLHF.

This chain links TRBV5-1 with TRBJ1-4; 7 positions agree with TRBD1. This CDR3 has 16 residues. CDR1 and CDR2 (germline): SGHRS, YFSETQ. The V and J ends lost 4 bases and 4 bases, in that order; junction bases with no gene match: 10. The CDR3 DNA follows: TGCGCCAGCAGCCCGGTCGGGACAGAACTTAATGAAAAACTGTTTTTT. Translating it yields CASSPVGTELNEKLFF. Combining the CDR3 with reference TRBV5-1 and TRBJ1-4 gives the whole variable domain KAGVTQTPRYLIKTRGQQVTLSCSPISGHRSVSWYQQTPGQGLQFLFEYFSETQRNKGNFPGRFSGRQFSNSRSEMNVSTLELGDSALYLCASSPVGTELNEKLFFGSGTQLSVL.

This sequence joins TRBV4-3 and TRBJ2-7; perhaps TRBD2 as D (5 bases). This CDR3 is built from 14 residues. V was trimmed by 0 bases and J by 5 bases, leaving 11 bases between them. CDR1 LGHNA and CDR2 YSLEER come from the germline V gene. The CDR3, as DNA: TGCGCCAGCAGCCAAGATCCGGGAACCCACGAGCAGTACTTC. This sequence encodes CASSQDPGTHEQYF.

The V gene is TRBV9, the J gene TRBJ2-1; D gene unclear. CDR1 SGDLS and CDR2 YYNGEE come from the germline V gene. The CDR3 runs 15 residues. V lost 0 bases to trimming and J lost 2 bases, with 9 bases between them. CDR3 protein: CASSVEGGPYNEQFF. CDR3 DNA sequence: TGTGCCAGCAGCGTAGAAGGCGGACCCTACAATGAGCAGTTCTTC. Full variable domain (rest looked up from reference TRBV9 and TRBJ2-1): DSGVTQTPKHLITATGQRVTLRCSPRSGDLSVYWYQQSLDQGLQFLIQYYNGEERAKGNILERFSAQQFPDLHSELNLSSLELGDSALYFCASSVEGGPYNEQFFGPGTRLTVL.

The chain has TRBV4-1 and TRBJ1-2; 8 bases map to TRBD1. J lost 4 bases, V lost 0 bases, and 10 bases had no gene match. Germline V gives CDR1 MGHRA, CDR2 YSYEKL. The CDR3 contains 17 residues. For the CDR3, the DNA is TGCGCCAGCAGCCAAGATCCCGGACAGGGCAGATCCTATGGCTACACCTTC. Protein sequence: CASSQDPGQGRSYGYTF.

This chain connects TRBV5-1 to TRBJ1-2, with D possibly TRBD1 on 6 matching bases. This CDR3 region has 13 residues. V lost 4 bases to trimming and J lost 4 bases, with 11 bases between them. The germline CDR1 and CDR2 sequences are SGHRS and YFSETQ. The CDR3 DNA is TGCGCCAGCAGCCTGGGAGGGGGCTATGGCTACACCTTC. It yields the protein CASSLGGGYGYTF.

This rearrangement joins TRBV7-2 to TRBJ2-3; the match to TRBD2 covers 12 bases. The CDR3 spans 15 residues. Germline CDR1 reads SGHTA; CDR2 reads FQGNSA. Trimming at V came to 7 bases and at J to 4 bases, leaving 6 bases not matched to a gene. CDR3 sequence (DNA): TGTGCCAGCAAAGTGGCTAGCGGGGGGGCAGATACGCAGTATTTT. This encodes CASKVASGGADTQYF.

The chain has TRBV5-5 and TRBJ2-2; D possibly corresponds to TRBD1 (6 bases). Trimming pared 3 bases from V and 3 bases from J, leaving 12 bases between. The germline V gene encodes CDR1 SGHKS and CDR2 YYEKEE (reference sequence). The CDR3 length is 15 residues. The CDR3 region has the DNA TGTGCCAGCAGCTCAAACAGGGCATACACCGGGGAGCTGTTTTTT. Translating gives CASSSNRAYTGELFF.

This chain links TRBV11-2 with TRBJ1-2; a weak D match, TRBD1 (5 bases). Trimming removed 2 bases from V and 8 bases from J, with 12 bases in between. This CDR3 has 13 amino acids. Germline V gives CDR1 SGHAT, CDR2 FQNNGV. CDR3 sequence: CASSLSEGRGYTF. CDR3 nucleotides: TGTGCCAGCAGCTTATCTGAGGGACGGGGCTACACCTTC. Supplemented by reference TRBV11-2 and TRBJ1-2, the full variable domain reads EAGVAQSPRYKIIEKRQSVAFWCNPISGHATLYWYQQILGQGPKLLIQFQNNGVVDDSQLPKDRFSAERLKGVDSTLKIQPAKLEDSAVYLCASSLSEGRGYTFGSGTRLTVV.

The chain couples TRBV11-2 to TRBJ2-3; D is undetermined. With 6 bases removed from V and 6 bases from J, the gap between germline ends came to 13 bases. The CDR3 loop spans 13 amino acids. Germline values: CDR1 SGHAT, CDR2 FQNNGV. The CDR3 DNA reads as TGTGCCAGCAGTGGTGCTATAGGGGATACGCAGTATTTT. Its translation is CASSGAIGDTQYF.

This clone was recorded a few times. J is TRBJ2-6 and V is TRBV27, with D hard to call. Germline CDR1 MNHEY, CDR2 SMNVEV (reference sequence). This CDR3 is 14 amino acids long. V lost 9 bases to trimming and J lost 0 bases, with 9 bases between them. The CDR3 here is CASTESSGANVLTF. The DNA for the CDR3 is TGTGCCAGTACCGAGAGCTCTGGGGCCAACGTCCTGACTTTC.

This clone came up a few times. This chain uses TRBV28 with TRBJ2-2, with TRBD1 identical over 9 bases. Germline V gene sequence: CDR1 MDHEN, CDR2 SYDVKM. V shed 6 bases, J shed 7 bases, and the junction held 9 bases outside the gene matches. The CDR3 length is 15 residues. CDR3 residues: CASRPGQGSNGELFF. CDR3 coding DNA: TGTGCCAGCAGGCCGGGACAGGGTTCCAACGGGGAGCTGTTTTTT.

This chain uses TRBV4-1 with TRBJ1-3; the D is unclear. Trimming took off 3 bases at V and 5 bases at J, with 8 bases between the two ends. Germline V CDR1 and CDR2: MGHRA, YSYEKL. The CDR3 is 13 amino acids. CDR3 sequence (DNA): TGCGCCAGCAGCCAGGAAGGAAGAAACACCATATATTTT. It specifies CASSQEGRNTIYF.

The chain couples TRBV3-1 (or the pseudogene TRBV3-2) to TRBJ2-7; 11 nucleotides agree with TRBD2. CDR1 and CDR2 (germline): LGHDT, YNNKEL (reference sequence). The J segment lost 1 base and the V segment lost 1 base, leaving 6 bases of the junction unmatched. CDR3 length: 17 amino acids. CDR3 protein: CASSQVAGGPGSYEQYF. DNA of the CDR3: TGTGCCAGCAGCCAAGTAGCGGGGGGGCCCGGATCCTACGAGCAGTACTTC.

This rearrangement joins TRBV12-5 to TRBJ1-5; TRBD1 matches at 7 bases. The CDR3 extends over 13 amino acids. With V trimmed by 3 bases and J by 7 bases, 3 bases remained unmatched. Germline V gives CDR1 LGHNT, CDR2 FRNRAP. The CDR3 DNA reads TGTGCTAGTGGTTTAGAACAGGGGCAGCCCCAGCATTTT. Translating it yields CASGLEQGQPQHF. Full variable domain (missing parts from reference TRBV12-5 and TRBJ1-5): DARVTQTPRHKVTEMGQEVTMRCQPILGHNTVFWYRQTMMQGLELLAYFRNRAPLDDSGMPKDRFSAEMPDATLATLKIQPSEPRDSAVYFCASGLEQGQPQHFGDGTRLSIL.

This clone was seen more than once but under ten times. The rearrangement uses TRBV4-3 and TRBJ1-6; 11 positions match TRBD1. Germline CDR1 LGHNA, CDR2 YSLEER. Trimming at V came to 1 base and at J to 5 bases, leaving 1 base not matched to a gene. The CDR3 is made up of 16 amino acids. The CDR3 DNA follows: TGCGCCAGCAGCCAAGGGACAGGGGGCGATAATTCACCCCTCCACTTT. Translating it yields CASSQGTGGDNSPLHF.

The chain links TRBV9 to TRBJ1-2, with 8 nucleotides matching TRBD1. Trimming cost V 3 bases and J 7 bases; bases outside gene matches: 8. CDR3 length equals 14 residues. CDR1 and CDR2 (germline): SGDLS, YYNGEE. The CDR3 DNA sequence: TGTGCCAGCAGCGCCATCCAGGGGGCAAGTGGCTACACCTTC. Translation: CASSAIQGASGYTF.

This chain links TRBV7-9 with TRBJ1-2; D gene ambiguous. Per germline, CDR1 SEHNR and CDR2 FQNEAQ (reference sequence). Trimming left V 2 bases short and J 7 bases short, with 5 bases between. The CDR3 is 11 residues long. Here the CDR3 DNA reads TGTGCCAGCAGCTTAATCGGTGGCTACACCTTC. Residues: CASSLIGGYTF.

The rearrangement uses TRBV28 and TRBJ1-4, with D unresolved. Trimming pared 3 bases from V and 0 bases from J, leaving 8 bases between. Germline CDR1 is MDHEN and CDR2 is SYDVKM. This CDR3 spans 15 amino acids. The CDR3 DNA sequence: TGTGCCAGCAGTTTGTGGCGTTCAACTAATGAAAAACTGTTTTTT. Encoded protein: CASSLWRSTNEKLFF.

Turning to this clone: Compared with germline, one end of the junction differs, possibly owing to a read error. The rearrangement uses TRBV7-2 and TRBJ2-7, with TRBD1 matching 9 bases. This CDR3 is 11 amino acids long. The germline V gene encodes CDR1 SGHTA and CDR2 FQGNSA. The CDR3 coding sequence is TGTGCCAGCAGCCCAGGGACAGGGCCTCACTTC. It specifies CASSPGTGPHF.

The rearrangement joins TRBV30 to TRBJ2-5; 7 nucleotides agree with TRBD2. V lost 1 base and J lost 1; bases outside the gene matches: 3. CDR1 is GTSNPN and CDR2 is SVGIG in the germline V gene (reference sequence). The CDR3 length is 14 residues. CDR3 in amino acids: CAWSAGGGQETQYF. CDR3 coding DNA: TGTGCCTGGAGTGCGGGGGGAGGCCAAGAGACCCAGTACTTC.

The chain couples TRBV5-4 to TRBJ2-2; D is uncertain. Per the germline V gene, CDR1 is SGHNT and CDR2 is YYREEE (reference sequence). V was trimmed by 4 bases and J by 3 bases, leaving 10 bases between them. The CDR3 is made up of 14 amino acids. The CDR3 DNA is TGTGCCAGCAGCCTCTACAAGGACACCGGGGAGCTGTTTTTT. Translation gives CASSLYKDTGELFF.

This sequence joins TRBV3-1 (or the pseudogene TRBV3-2) and TRBJ2-2; unclear D gene. Trimming cost V 6 bases and J 1 base, with 9 bases left between them. Per germline, CDR1 LGHDT and CDR2 YNNKEL (reference sequence). The CDR3 has 14 amino acids. CDR3 DNA sequence: TGTGCCAGCAGTTATGGCAAGAACACCGGGGAGCTGTTTTTT. Translation gives CASSYGKNTGELFF.

The chain links TRBV2 to TRBJ2-4, with 7 bases that match TRBD1. With 8 bases clipped from V and 1 base from J, the junction kept 2 bases outside the gene matches. The length of the CDR3 is 13 residues. Per the germline V gene, CDR1 is SNHLY and CDR2 is FYNNEI. The CDR3 loop is CASLQGAKNIQYF. In DNA form, the CDR3 reads TGTGCCAGCCTACAGGGGGCCAAAAACATTCAGTACTTC. Supplemented by reference TRBV2 and TRBJ2-4, the full variable domain reads EPEVTQTPSHQVTQMGQEVILRCVPISNHLYFYWYRQILGQKVEFLVSFYNNEISEKSEIFDDQFSVERPDGSNFTLKIRSTKLEDSAMYFCASLQGAKNIQYFGAGTRLSVL.

The V and J genes are TRBV5-5 and TRBJ2-7; 8 bases map to TRBD1. CDR1 and CDR2 (germline): SGHKS, YYEKEE (reference sequence). The V and J ends lost 2 bases and 5 bases, in that order; junction bases with no gene match: 6. This CDR3 comprises 14 residues. Here the CDR3 DNA reads TGTGCCAGCAGCTTTGACCGGACAGGGAACGAGCAGTACTTC. The encoded protein is CASSFDRTGNEQYF.

The rearrangement joins TRBV15 to TRBJ2-7; D is possibly TRBD1 (5 bases). V dropped 2 bases and J dropped 4 bases, with 12 bases sitting between them. There are 14 residues in the CDR3. Germline CDR1 is LNHNV and CDR2 is YYDKDF (reference sequence). The CDR3 protein is CATSRQGAVYEQYF. The DNA of the CDR3 is TGTGCCACCAGCAGACAGGGTGCGGTATACGAGCAGTACTTC.

The rearrangement joins TRBV7-2 to TRBJ2-7; 11 nucleotides agree with TRBD2. The V and J ends lost 3 bases and 5 bases, in that order; junction bases with no gene match: 6. The CDR3 covers 15 residues. CDR1 and CDR2 from the germline V gene are SGHTA and FQGNSA. In DNA, the CDR3 is TGTGCCAGCAGCTTTCCTAGCGGGGGGAGCGACGAGCAGTACTTC. It translates to CASSFPSGGSDEQYF.

The chain links TRBV7-3 to TRBJ2-7; D might be TRBD1 (5 bases). Trimming removed 5 bases from V and 5 bases from J, with 13 bases in between. Looked up from germline, CDR1 is SGHTA and CDR2 is FQGTGA. This CDR3 has 13 residues. Here the CDR3 DNA reads TGTGCCAGCAGCCCCTCGGACAACCACGAGCAGTACTTC. As protein: CASSPSDNHEQYF.

This chain connects TRBV3-1 (or the pseudogene TRBV3-2) to TRBJ1-6; no firm D call. V lost 4 bases and J 9 bases, leaving 10 bases between the germline ends. The CDR3 totals 13 residues. Germline V CDR1 and CDR2: LGHDT, YNNKEL (reference sequence). The CDR3 is CASSRTYLSPLHF. In DNA form, the CDR3 reads TGTGCCAGCAGCCGAACTTATCTTTCACCCCTCCACTTT.